This TCR beta chain was retrieved from a study of sequential checkpoint blockade in melanoma. Looking at the study overall: First-line arms were nivolumab then ipilimumab, or the reverse, randomized 1:1. The study's findings and limits: PD-L1 staining and CD8+ counts, not mutational load, tracked tumor T-cell clonality.

V lost 3 bases and J 1 base, leaving 11 bases between the germline ends. This CDR3 is 15 amino acids long. Germline V gene data show CDR1 as MDHEN and CDR2 as SYDVKM. Clones were sequenced by immunoSEQ multiplex PCR, and TCRdb holds only the in-frame ones, with some missing. Of 13,000 or so clones in the sample, roughly 21% are singletons; the top ten hold 5% to 7.5%. Only a few counts were recorded for this clone. What it recognizes is unknown. Treatment in this sample: randomized to nivolumab then ipilimumab (arm A) or the reverse (arm B). Patients had received no earlier DNA-damaging chemotherapy. The sequencing used tumor tissue (inferred from file names), collected from a patient given nivolumab and ipilimumab in sequence. The source is a human donor with melanoma. V usage is TRBV28 and J usage is TRBJ2-3, with no clear D. The chain's CDR3 is CASSFLGPGTDTQYF. The CDR3 DNA reads as TGTGCCAGCAGTTTCTTAGGGCCCGGCACAGATACGCAGTATTTT.